The rows below give T cell receptor beta chains drawn from one sample of a study of control samples from healthy donors and cancer patients. Assay: immunoSEQ multiplex PCR; the TCRdb copy retains only in-frame clones and omits some. The sample lists roughly 100,000 clones, around nine tenths seen once, with about a fifth in the top ten. Input material: PBMCs. Source of these receptors: a man aged 55-75 years with lung cancer. The CDR3 runs from the conserved cysteine through the conserved F or W. The D gene is left open where the match is weak. Only some rows state a clone size, as once, few, many or a class for expanded clones.

CASSPPSGAYEQYF | TGTGCCAGCTCACCACCGTCCGGGGCCTACGAGCAGTACTTC | . | TRBJ2-7 | TRBV18 | .
CATSVGGPLTGELFF | TGTGCCACCAGTGTCGGGGGCCCCCTGACCGGGGAGCTGTTTTTT | . | TRBJ2-2 | TRBV24-1 | .
CASSVTGDLSGYTF | TGTGCCAGTAGTGTAACAGGGGATTTAAGCGGCTACACCTTC | few | TRBJ1-2 | TRBV19 | TRBD1
CASSLPGVYGYTF | TGCGCCAGCAGCTTGCCCGGAGTTTATGGCTACACCTTC | . | TRBJ1-2 | TRBV5-1 | .
CAGRGDRGHGYTF | TGTGCCGGGAGAGGGGACAGGGGGCACGGCTACACCTTC | . | TRBJ1-2 | TRBV7-9 | TRBD1
CASSLGQGRTEAFF | TGTGCCAGCAGCCTTGGACAGGGGCGCACTGAAGCTTTCTTT | . | TRBJ1-1 | TRBV3-1/TRBV3-2 | TRBD1
CATSDFSNQPQHF | TGTGCCACCAGTGATTTCTCCAATCAGCCCCAGCATTTT | . | TRBJ1-5 | TRBV24-1 | .
CASSWGQGFTDTQYF | TGCGCCAGCAGCTGGGGACAGGGGTTCACAGATACGCAGTATTTT | . | TRBJ2-3 | TRBV5-1 | TRBD1
CATSDSTGSSYNEQFF | TGTGCCACCAGTGATTCGACAGGGAGCTCCTACAATGAGCAGTTCTTC | . | TRBJ2-1 | TRBV24-1 | TRBD1
CASSQRDSLKETQYF | TGTGCCAGCAGCCAGCGGGACAGTCTGAAAGAGACCCAGTACTTC | . | TRBJ2-5 | TRBV7-9 | .
CASGFSGGREQYF | TGTGCTAGTGGTTTTTCTGGAGGGAGGGAGCAGTACTTC | once | TRBJ2-7 | TRBV12-5 | .
CASSPRDTQYF | TGTGCCAGCTCACCCCGGGATACGCAGTATTTT | once | TRBJ2-3 | TRBV18 | .
CASSQEFSNQPQHF | TGTGCCAGCAGCCAAGAATTTAGCAATCAGCCCCAGCATTTT | once | TRBJ1-5 | TRBV3-1/TRBV3-2 | .
CASSLEGQSGGSRETQYF | TGTGCCAGCAGCTTAGAGGGTCAGAGCGGGGGATCACGAGAGACCCAGTACTTC | . | TRBJ2-5 | TRBV11-2 | TRBD2
CASSSTGQGLNEQFF | TGCGCCAGCAGCTCGACGGGACAGGGGCTAAATGAGCAGTTCTTC | . | TRBJ2-1 | TRBV5-1 | TRBD1
CASGLVRDGKPGTGELFF | TGTGCTAGTGGTTTGGTCCGGGACGGGAAGCCCGGGACCGGGGAGCTGTTTTTT | . | TRBJ2-2 | TRBV12-5 | .
CASSSGQPYGYTF | TGTGCCAGCAGCTCCGGACAGCCCTATGGCTACACCTTC | . | TRBJ1-2 | TRBV6-2/TRBV6-3 | .
CASSLAPSYNEQFF | TGTGCCAGCAGCTTAGCCCCCAGCTACAATGAGCAGTTCTTC | . | TRBJ2-1 | TRBV7-9 | .
CASSRDRGFPGELFF | TGTGCCAGCAGCCGGGACAGGGGGTTTCCCGGGGAGCTGTTTTTT | few | TRBJ2-2 | TRBV25-1 | TRBD1
CASRDDILNTEAFF | TGTGCCAGCAGGGATGACATACTGAACACTGAAGCTTTCTTT | . | TRBJ1-1 | TRBV2 | .
CASNTQGASETQYF | TGTGCCAGCAATACTCAGGGGGCGAGCGAGACCCAGTACTTC | once | TRBJ2-5 | TRBV2 | TRBD1
CASTQGDTQYF | TGTGCCAGCACCCAGGGAGATACGCAGTATTTT | . | TRBJ2-3 | TRBV9 | .
CASSLFPLQETQYF | TGCGCCAGCAGCTTGTTTCCGTTACAAGAGACCCAGTACTTC | . | TRBJ2-5 | TRBV5-1 | .
CASSSSTGANEKLFF | TGTGCCAGCAGCTCTTCGACAGGGGCTAATGAAAAACTGTTTTTT | few | TRBJ1-4 | TRBV13 | TRBD1
CASSPEGRNTEAFF | TGTGCCAGCAGCCCGGAAGGGAGGAACACTGAAGCTTTCTTT | . | TRBJ1-1 | TRBV11-2 | .
CASSENGETQYF | TGCGCCAGCAGTGAGAATGGAGAGACCCAGTACTTC | . | TRBJ2-5 | TRBV10-1 | .
CASSYSIGTNQPQHF | TGTGCCAGCAGTTACTCGATAGGTACCAATCAGCCCCAGCATTTT | . | TRBJ1-5 | TRBV6-5 | .
CASTSPTGPQETQYF | TGTGCCAGCACCTCCCCGACAGGCCCGCAAGAGACCCAGTACTTC | . | TRBJ2-5 | TRBV6-5 | .
CASSVGGLAGLETQYF | TGTGCCAGCAGCGTTGGAGGGCTAGCGGGGCTAGAGACCCAGTACTTC | . | TRBJ2-5 | TRBV9 | TRBD2
CASSENTGRGNNYGYTF | TGTGCCAGCAGTGAAAATACAGGCAGGGGGAATAACTATGGCTACACCTTC | . | TRBJ1-2 | TRBV6-1 | TRBD1
CASSFSTAYGYTF | TGTGCCAGCAGTTTTTCGACAGCCTATGGCTACACCTTC | . | TRBJ1-2 | TRBV12-3/TRBV12-4 | .
CASSQDRGTEAFF | TGTGCCAGCAGTCAAGACAGGGGCACTGAAGCTTTCTTT | . | TRBJ1-1 | TRBV6-4 | TRBD1
CASSFSQEYGYTF | TGCGCCAGCAGCTTTTCACAGGAGTATGGCTACACCTTC | . | TRBJ1-2 | TRBV5-1 | .
CASSLIRGTEAFF | TGCGCCAGCAGCTTGATCCGGGGCACTGAAGCTTTCTTT | once | TRBJ1-1 | TRBV5-1 | .
CASSLRGTAFLSTNEKLFF | TGTGCCAGCAGTTTACGGGGGACAGCATTCCTGTCAACTAATGAAAAACTGTTTTTT | . | TRBJ1-4 | TRBV27 | TRBD1
CASSLRQNTGELFF | TGTGCCAGCAGCTTAAGACAGAACACCGGGGAGCTGTTTTTT | . | TRBJ2-2 | TRBV7-2 | .
CASRSWGYMNTEAFF | TGTGCCAGCAGATCATGGGGATATATGAACACTGAAGCTTTCTTT | . | TRBJ1-1 | TRBV27 | .